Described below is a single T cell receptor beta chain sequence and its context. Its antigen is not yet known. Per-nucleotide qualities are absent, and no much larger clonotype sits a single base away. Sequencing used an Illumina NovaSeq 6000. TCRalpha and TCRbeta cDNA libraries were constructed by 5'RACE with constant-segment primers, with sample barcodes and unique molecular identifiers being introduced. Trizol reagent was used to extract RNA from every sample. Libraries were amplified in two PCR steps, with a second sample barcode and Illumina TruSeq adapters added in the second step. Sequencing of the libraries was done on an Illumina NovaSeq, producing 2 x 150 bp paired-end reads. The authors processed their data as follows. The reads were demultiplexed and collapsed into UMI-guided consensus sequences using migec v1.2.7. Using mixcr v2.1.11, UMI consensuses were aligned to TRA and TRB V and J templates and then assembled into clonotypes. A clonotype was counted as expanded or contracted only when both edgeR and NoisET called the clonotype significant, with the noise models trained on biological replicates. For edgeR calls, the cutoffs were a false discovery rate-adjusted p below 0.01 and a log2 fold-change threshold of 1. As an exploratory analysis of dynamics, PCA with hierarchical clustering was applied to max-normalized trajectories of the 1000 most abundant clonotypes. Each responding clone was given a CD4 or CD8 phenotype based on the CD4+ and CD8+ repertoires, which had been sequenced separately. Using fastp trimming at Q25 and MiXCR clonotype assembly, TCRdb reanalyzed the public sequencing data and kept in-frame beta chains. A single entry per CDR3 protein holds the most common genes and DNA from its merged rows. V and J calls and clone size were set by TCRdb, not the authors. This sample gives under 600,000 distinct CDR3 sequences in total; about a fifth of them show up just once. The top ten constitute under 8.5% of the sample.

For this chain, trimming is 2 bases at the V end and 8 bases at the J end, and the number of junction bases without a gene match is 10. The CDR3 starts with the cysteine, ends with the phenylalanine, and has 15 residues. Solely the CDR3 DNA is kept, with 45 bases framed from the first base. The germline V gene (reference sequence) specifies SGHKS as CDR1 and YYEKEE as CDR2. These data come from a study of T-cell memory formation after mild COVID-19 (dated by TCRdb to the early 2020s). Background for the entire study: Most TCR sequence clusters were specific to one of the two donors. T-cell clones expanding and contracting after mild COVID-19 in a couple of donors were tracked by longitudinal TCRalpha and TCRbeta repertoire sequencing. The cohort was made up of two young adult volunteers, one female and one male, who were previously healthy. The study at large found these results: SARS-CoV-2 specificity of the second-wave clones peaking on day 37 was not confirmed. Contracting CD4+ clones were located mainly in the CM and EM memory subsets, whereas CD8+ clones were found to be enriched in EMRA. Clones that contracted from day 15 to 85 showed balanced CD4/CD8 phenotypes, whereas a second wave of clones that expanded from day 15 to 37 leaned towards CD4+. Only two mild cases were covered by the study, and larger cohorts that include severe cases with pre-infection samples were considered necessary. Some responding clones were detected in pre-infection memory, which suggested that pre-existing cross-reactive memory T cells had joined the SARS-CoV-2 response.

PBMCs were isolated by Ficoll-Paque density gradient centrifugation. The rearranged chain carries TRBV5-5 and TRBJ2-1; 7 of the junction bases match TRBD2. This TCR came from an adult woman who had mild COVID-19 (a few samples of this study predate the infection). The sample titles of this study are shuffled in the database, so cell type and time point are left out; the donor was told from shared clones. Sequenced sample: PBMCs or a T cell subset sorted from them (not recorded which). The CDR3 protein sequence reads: CASSFLSGIDYEQFF. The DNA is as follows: TGTGCCAGCAGCTTCCTGAGCGGGATTGACTATGAGCAGTTCTTC.